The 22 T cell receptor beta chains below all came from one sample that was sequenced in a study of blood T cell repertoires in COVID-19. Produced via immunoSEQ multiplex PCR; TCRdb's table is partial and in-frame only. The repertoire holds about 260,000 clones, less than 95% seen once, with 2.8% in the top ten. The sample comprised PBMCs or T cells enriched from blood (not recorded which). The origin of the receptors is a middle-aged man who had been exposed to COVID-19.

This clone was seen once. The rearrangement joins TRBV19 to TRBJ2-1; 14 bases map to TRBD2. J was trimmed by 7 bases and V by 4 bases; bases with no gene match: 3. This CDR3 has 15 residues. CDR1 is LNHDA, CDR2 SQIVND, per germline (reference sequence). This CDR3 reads CASSRLAGGMNEQFF. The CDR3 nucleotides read TGTGCCAGTAGTAGACTAGCGGGAGGGATGAATGAGCAGTTCTTC.

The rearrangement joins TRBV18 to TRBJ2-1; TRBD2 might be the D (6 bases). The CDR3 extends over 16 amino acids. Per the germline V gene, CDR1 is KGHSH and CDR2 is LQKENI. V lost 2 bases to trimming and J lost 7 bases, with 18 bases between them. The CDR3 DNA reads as TGTGCCAGCTCACCAAATGAGCGGGCGATAACGAATGAGCAGTTCTTC. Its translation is CASSPNERAITNEQFF.

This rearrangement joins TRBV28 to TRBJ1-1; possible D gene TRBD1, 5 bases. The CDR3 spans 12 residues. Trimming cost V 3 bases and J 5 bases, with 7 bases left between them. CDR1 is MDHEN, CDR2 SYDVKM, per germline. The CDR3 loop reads CASSFRGTEAFF. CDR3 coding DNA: TGTGCCAGCAGTTTTCGGGGGACTGAAGCTTTCTTT.

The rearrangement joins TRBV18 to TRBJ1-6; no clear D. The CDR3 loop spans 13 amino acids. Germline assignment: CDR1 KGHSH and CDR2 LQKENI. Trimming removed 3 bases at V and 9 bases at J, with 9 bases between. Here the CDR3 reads CASSPRRGSPLHF. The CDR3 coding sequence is TGTGCCAGCTCACCTCGAAGAGGTTCACCCCTCCACTTT.

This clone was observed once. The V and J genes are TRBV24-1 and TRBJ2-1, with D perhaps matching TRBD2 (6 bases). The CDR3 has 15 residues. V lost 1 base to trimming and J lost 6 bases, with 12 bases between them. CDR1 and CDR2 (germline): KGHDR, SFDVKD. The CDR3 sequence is CATSDFFEGGNEQFF. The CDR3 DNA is TGTGCCACCAGTGATTTTTTTGAGGGAGGCAATGAGCAGTTCTTC.

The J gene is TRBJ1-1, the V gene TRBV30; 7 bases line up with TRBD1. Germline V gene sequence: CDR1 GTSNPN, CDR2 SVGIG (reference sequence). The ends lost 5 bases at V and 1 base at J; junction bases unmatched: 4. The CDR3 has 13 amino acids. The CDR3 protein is CAWAGTANTEAFF. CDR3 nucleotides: TGTGCCTGGGCCGGGACAGCGAACACTGAAGCTTTCTTT.

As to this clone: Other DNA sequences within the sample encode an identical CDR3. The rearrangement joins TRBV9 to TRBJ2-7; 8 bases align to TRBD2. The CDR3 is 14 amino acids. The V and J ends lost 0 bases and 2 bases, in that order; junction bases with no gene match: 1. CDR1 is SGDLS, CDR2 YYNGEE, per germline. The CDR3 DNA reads TGTGCCAGCAGCGTAGGCGGGGGGACCTACGAGCAGTACTTC. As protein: CASSVGGGTYEQYF.

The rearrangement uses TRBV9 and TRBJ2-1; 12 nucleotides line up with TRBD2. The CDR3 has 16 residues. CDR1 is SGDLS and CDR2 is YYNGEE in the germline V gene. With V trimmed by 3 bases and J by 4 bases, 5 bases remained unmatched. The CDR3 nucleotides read TGTGCCAGCAGCGCAAGGACTAGCGGGGTATACAATGAGCAGTTCTTC. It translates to CASSARTSGVYNEQFF.

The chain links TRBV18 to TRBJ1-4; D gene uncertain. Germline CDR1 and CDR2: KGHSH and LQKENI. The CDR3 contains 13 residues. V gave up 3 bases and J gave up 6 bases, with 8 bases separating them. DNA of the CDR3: TGTGCCAGCTCACCCCCATCAGATGAAAAACTGTTTTTT. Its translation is CASSPPSDEKLFF.

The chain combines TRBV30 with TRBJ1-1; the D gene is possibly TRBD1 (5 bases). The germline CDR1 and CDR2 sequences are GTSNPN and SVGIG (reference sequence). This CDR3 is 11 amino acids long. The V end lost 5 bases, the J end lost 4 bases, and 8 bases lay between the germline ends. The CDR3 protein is CAWEGFTEAFF. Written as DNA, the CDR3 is TGTGCCTGGGAGGGGTTCACTGAAGCTTTCTTT.

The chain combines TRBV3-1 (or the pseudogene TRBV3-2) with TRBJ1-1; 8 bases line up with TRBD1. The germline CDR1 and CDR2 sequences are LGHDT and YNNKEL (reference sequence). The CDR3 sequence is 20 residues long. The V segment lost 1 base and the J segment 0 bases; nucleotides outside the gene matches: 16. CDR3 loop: CASSQGWNKETGDMNTEAFF. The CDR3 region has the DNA TGTGCCAGCAGCCAAGGCTGGAACAAGGAGACAGGGGACATGAACACTGAAGCTTTCTTT.

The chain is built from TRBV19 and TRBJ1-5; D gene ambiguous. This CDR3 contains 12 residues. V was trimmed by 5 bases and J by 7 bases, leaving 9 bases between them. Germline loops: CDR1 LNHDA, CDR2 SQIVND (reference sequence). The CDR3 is CASSSEPQPQHF. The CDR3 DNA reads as TGTGCCAGTAGTTCTGAGCCCCAGCCCCAGCATTTT.

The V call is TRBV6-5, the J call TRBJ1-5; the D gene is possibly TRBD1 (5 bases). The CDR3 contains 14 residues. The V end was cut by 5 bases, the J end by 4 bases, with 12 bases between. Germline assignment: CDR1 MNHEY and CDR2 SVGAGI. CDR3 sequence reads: CASSPKGMNQPQHF. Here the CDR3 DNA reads TGTGCCAGCAGTCCGAAGGGGATGAATCAGCCCCAGCATTTT.

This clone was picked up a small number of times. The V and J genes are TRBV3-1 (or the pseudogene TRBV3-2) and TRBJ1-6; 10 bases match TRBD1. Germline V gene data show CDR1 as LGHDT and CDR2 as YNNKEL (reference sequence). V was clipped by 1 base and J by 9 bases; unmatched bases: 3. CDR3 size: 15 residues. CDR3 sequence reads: CASSQGTGGGSPLHF. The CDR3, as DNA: TGTGCCAGCAGCCAAGGGACAGGGGGAGGTTCACCCCTCCACTTT.

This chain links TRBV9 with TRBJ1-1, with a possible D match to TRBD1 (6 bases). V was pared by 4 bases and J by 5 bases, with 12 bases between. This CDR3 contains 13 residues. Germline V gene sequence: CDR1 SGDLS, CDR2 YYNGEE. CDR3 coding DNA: TGTGCCAGCAGCCCCCGGGGGGCTACTGAAGCTTTCTTT. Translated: CASSPRGATEAFF.

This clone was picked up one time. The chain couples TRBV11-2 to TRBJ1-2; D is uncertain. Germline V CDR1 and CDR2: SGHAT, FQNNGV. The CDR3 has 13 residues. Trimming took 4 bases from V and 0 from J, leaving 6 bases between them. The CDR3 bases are TGTGCCAGCAGCTCGAGGGCTAACTATGGCTACACCTTC. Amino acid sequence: CASSSRANYGYTF.

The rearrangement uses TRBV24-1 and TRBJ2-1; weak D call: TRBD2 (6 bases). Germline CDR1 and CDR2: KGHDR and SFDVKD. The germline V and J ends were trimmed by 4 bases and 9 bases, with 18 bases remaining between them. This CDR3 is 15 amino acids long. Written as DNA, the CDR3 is TGTGCCACCAGTGACCCCTCGGGAGTACTCGGTGAGCAGTTCTTC. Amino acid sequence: CATSDPSGVLGEQFF.

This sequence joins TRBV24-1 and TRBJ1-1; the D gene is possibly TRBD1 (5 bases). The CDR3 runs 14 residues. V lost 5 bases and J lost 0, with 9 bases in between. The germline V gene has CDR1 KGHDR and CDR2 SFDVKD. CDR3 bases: TGTGCCACCAGTGCTGGGGCACTGAACACTGAAGCTTTCTTT. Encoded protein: CATSAGALNTEAFF.

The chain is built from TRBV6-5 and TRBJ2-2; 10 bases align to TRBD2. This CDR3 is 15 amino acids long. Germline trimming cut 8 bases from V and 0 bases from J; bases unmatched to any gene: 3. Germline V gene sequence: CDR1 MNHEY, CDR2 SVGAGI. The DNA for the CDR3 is TGTGCCAGCCGTAGCGGGAGGACGAACACCGGGGAGCTGTTTTTT. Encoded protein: CASRSGRTNTGELFF.

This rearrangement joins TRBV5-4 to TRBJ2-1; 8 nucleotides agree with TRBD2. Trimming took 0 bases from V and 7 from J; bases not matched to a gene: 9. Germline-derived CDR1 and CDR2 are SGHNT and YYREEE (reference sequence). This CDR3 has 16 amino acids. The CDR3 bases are TGTGCCAGCAGCTTGGGCGGAGCGGGAGATGGTAATGAGCAGTTCTTC. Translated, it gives CASSLGGAGDGNEQFF.

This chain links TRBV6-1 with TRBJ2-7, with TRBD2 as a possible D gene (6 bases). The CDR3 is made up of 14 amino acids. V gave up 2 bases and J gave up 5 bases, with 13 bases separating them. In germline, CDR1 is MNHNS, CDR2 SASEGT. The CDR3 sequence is CASSEQVAVDEQYF. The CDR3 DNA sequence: TGTGCCAGCAGTGAACAGGTAGCGGTCGACGAGCAGTACTTC.

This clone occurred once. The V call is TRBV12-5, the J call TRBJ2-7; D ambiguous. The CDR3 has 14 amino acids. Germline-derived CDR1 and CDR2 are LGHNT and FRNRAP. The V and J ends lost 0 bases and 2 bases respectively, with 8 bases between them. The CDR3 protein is CASGLVPDTYEQYF. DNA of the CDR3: TGTGCTAGTGGTTTGGTACCCGACACCTACGAGCAGTACTTC.